This TCR beta chain was profiled in a study of blood T cell repertoires in COVID-19. TCRdb's copy holds only in-frame clones and misses some; the assay was immunoSEQ multiplex PCR. Among some 80,000 clones, 70% to 90% were seen once, and the ten largest hold 15% to 20%. CDR1 ENHRY and CDR2 SYGVKD come from the germline V gene. V was cut by 1 base and J by 0 bases, with 11 bases left in between. CDR3 size: 16 residues. This TCR was recovered from a human donor in a cohort sampled during active COVID-19. The rearrangement uses TRBV10-3 and TRBJ2-3; perhaps TRBD1 as D (5 bases). Sequencing was done on a sample of peripheral blood. The CDR3 DNA is TGTGCCATCAGTGAGTATACAGGCACTAGCACAGATACGCAGTATTTT. It encodes CAISEYTGTSTDTQYF.